This T cell receptor beta chain was sequenced in a study of response to subunit inactivated influenza vaccine. The study's findings and limits: With each seasonal influenza vaccination, the authors suggested, few new T cells are recruited.

Regarding this clonotype: What it binds is unknown.

Trimming took off 7 bases at V and 0 bases at J, with 13 bases between the two ends. Germline assignment: CDR1 DFQATT and CDR2 SNEGSKA (reference sequence). The CDR3 covers 13 residues. Each CDR3 protein gets one entry after TCRdb re-called the RT-PCR reads with MiXCR. The sample yields some 300,000 distinct CDR3 sequences, roughly 22% seen once. Here the sequenced sample was PBMCs from blood, taken roughly 20 months after vaccination. The rearrangement joins TRBV20-1 to TRBJ2-7; the D gene could be TRBD1 or TRBD2 (5 bases each). The clonotype originates from a man between 50 and 69 years old who received an inactivated influenza vaccine. In DNA, the CDR3 is TGCAGTGGTGATAGAGGGGTCTCCTACGAGCAGTACTTC. Encoded protein: CSGDRGVSYEQYF.